This T cell receptor beta chain was profiled in a study of blood T cell repertoires in COVID-19. Study at large: Acute and convalescent COVID-19 specimens originated in the United States, Italy and Spain. The analysed material was cDNA or gDNA that came from T cells, B-cell-depleted T cells, or PBMCs.

Per the original data handling: Using reference gene primer amplification, nucleated cell counts were estimated. Assay used: immunoSEQ multiplex PCR; TCRdb lists only in-frame clones, some missing. V and J calls and clone size are as listed in that table; D and trimming were resolved from the DNA. The repertoire consists of around 140,000 clones, with roughly 80% occurring once and the leading ten covering about 1.5%. The germline V gene has CDR1 LNHDA and CDR2 SQIVND (reference sequence). This CDR3 region has 15 residues. Trimming cost V 3 bases and J 6 bases, with 17 bases left between them. Sequenced material: peripheral blood. The chain is built from TRBV19 and TRBJ1-2, with a weak D call TRBD1 (6 bases). This receptor was obtained from a man in his fifties or sixties with acute or convalescent COVID-19. The CDR3 sequence: CASSIRRGLENGYTF. CDR3 coding DNA: TGTGCCAGTAGTATTCGCAGGGGTCTGGAAAATGGCTACACCTTC.